The rows below give T cell receptor beta chains drawn from one sample of a study of blood T cell repertoires in COVID-19. TCRdb keeps only in-frame clones here, not all; method: immunoSEQ multiplex PCR. The repertoire holds some 490,000 clones, with less than 90% as singletons. Sequencing input: PBMCs or T cells enriched from blood (not recorded which). The receptors come from an older woman who had recovered from COVID-19. CDR3s include the opening cysteine and the closing phenylalanine or tryptophan. The D gene is left open where the match is weak. Clone sizes are given selectively: once, few, many, or a class where the clone is expanded.

d_call	v_call	clone_size	j_call	cdr3_nt	cdr3_aa
TRBD1	TRBV5-5	NA	TRBJ1-2	TGTGCCAGCAGCTTGGCGGGCGTAGGGGGCAATGGCTACACCTTC	CASSLAGVGGNGYTF
TRBD1	TRBV3-1/TRBV3-2	NA	TRBJ2-7	TGTGCCAGCAGCCAATTGGGACAGGGGGTTTTC	CASSQLGQGVF
NA	TRBV6-5	NA	TRBJ2-6	TGTGCCAGCACGGTCTCTGGGGCCAACGTCCTGACTTTC	CASTVSGANVLTF
TRBD1	TRBV12-3/TRBV12-4	NA	TRBJ1-1	TGTGCCAGCAGCCGCTACAGGGGCACTGAAGCTTTCTTT	CASSRYRGTEAFF
TRBD1	TRBV7-8	NA	TRBJ2-2	TGTGCCACCATACCGAGTGACAGGGTAGGCGGGGAGCTGTTTTTT	CATIPSDRVGGELFF
TRBD2	TRBV4-2	once	TRBJ2-5	TGTGCCAGCAGCCCAGGACTAGCACAGACCCAGTACTTC	CASSPGLAQTQYF
NA	TRBV24-1	NA	TRBJ2-2	TGTGCCACCAGTGACCAAAGGACAGCCACCGGGGAGCTGTTTTTT	CATSDQRTATGELFF
TRBD1	TRBV11-2	NA	TRBJ1-5	TGTGCCAGCAGTTGGGACAGTTATAGCAATCAGCCCCAGCATTTT	CASSWDSYSNQPQHF
NA	TRBV19	NA	TRBJ2-3	TGTGCCAGTAGTATAGTCACCCAGTCTTATACGCAGTATTTT	CASSIVTQSYTQYF
NA	TRBV7-9	NA	TRBJ1-4	TGTGCCAGCAGCTCTCATAATAAGGGGCCTAATGAAAAACTGTTTTTT	CASSSHNKGPNEKLFF
NA	TRBV5-8	NA	TRBJ2-1	TGTGCCAGCAGCTCTCCCTTGGAGAGACTATACAATGAGCAGTTCTTC	CASSSPLERLYNEQFF
NA	TRBV15	NA	TRBJ1-5	TGTGCCACCAGCAGAGTCCAGCCCGGGGCCCAGCATTTT	CATSRVQPGAQHF
TRBD1	TRBV18	NA	TRBJ1-2	TGTGCCAGCTCACCACAGGGACAGGGTCGTGGCTACACCTTC	CASSPQGQGRGYTF
NA	TRBV24-1	NA	TRBJ1-1	TGTGCCACCAGTGACCCCCGCGTAGGGGGCACTGAAGCTTTCTTT	CATSDPRVGGTEAFF
TRBD1	TRBV5-1	once	TRBJ2-1	TGCGCCAGCAGCTTCTTGGGACAGGGGCGTCTACTTAGCTCCTACAATGAGCAGTTCTTC	CASSFLGQGRLLSSYNEQFF
NA	TRBV19	NA	TRBJ1-5	TGTGCCAGTAGTATGTCCGGGAATCAGCCCCAGCATTTT	CASSMSGNQPQHF
NA	TRBV29-1	NA	TRBJ1-2	TGCAGCGTGTGGGGTGGGAGCACAGGGATCTTGGGCTACACCTTC	CSVWGGSTGILGYTF
NA	TRBV5-8	once	TRBJ1-6	TGTGCCAGCAGCTTCTCGGGAGACTCACCCCTCCACTTT	CASSFSGDSPLHF
TRBD2	TRBV6-5	NA	TRBJ2-7	TGTGCCAGCAGTTACTCTGCTCTAGCGGGGACCAACGAGCAGTACTTC	CASSYSALAGTNEQYF
NA	TRBV4-2	NA	TRBJ1-5	TGTGCCAGCAGCCAAGGGTCAGGGAATCAGCCCCAGCATTTT	CASSQGSGNQPQHF
NA	TRBV3-1/TRBV3-2	NA	TRBJ2-6	TGTGCCAGCAGCCATCGGCGCGGTGGGGCCAACGTCCTGACTTTC	CASSHRRGGANVLTF
NA	TRBV2	NA	TRBJ1-2	TGTGCCAGCAGTGAAGCGGCCCGGGTTGGCTACACCTTC	CASSEAARVGYTF
NA	TRBV15	once	TRBJ1-5	TGTGCCACCAGCAGAGTGTCGCAGCCCCAGCATTTT	CATSRVSQPQHF
NA	TRBV6-5	once	TRBJ2-2	TGTGCCACCAAACTTATACAGTCCACCGGGGAGCTGTTTTTT	CATKLIQSTGELFF
NA	TRBV7-9	once	TRBJ1-5	TGTGCCAGCAGCTTCAGCAGGGACAATCAGCCCCAGCATTTT	CASSFSRDNQPQHF
NA	TRBV19	NA	TRBJ1-5	TGTGCCAGTAGTTTGCGGGACTCCCAGCATTTT	CASSLRDSQHF
TRBD1	TRBV7-8	NA	TRBJ2-1	TGTGCCAGCAGCTTAGTAGGGACAGGGAATAATGAGCAGTTCTTC	CASSLVGTGNNEQFF
NA	TRBV19	NA	TRBJ2-2	TGTGCCAGTAGTATAGTCGGAGGTCCTGGGGAGCTGTTTTTT	CASSIVGGPGELFF
TRBD1	TRBV6-4	once	TRBJ1-2	TGTGCCAGCAGGGGACAGGGGGCGACTGGCGGTGGCTACACCTTC	CASRGQGATGGGYTF
NA	TRBV24-1	once	TRBJ2-1	TGTGCCACCCGTGCCCGGAGCGACGGCTCCTACAATGAGCAGTTCTTC	CATRARSDGSYNEQFF
TRBD1	TRBV18	NA	TRBJ2-7	TGTGCCAGCTCACCTCCGGACAGGTACTACGAGCAGTACTTC	CASSPPDRYYEQYF
NA	TRBV18	NA	TRBJ2-2	TGTGCCAGCTCACTCACAGGGAACACCGGGGAGCTGTTTTTT	CASSLTGNTGELFF
TRBD2	TRBV30	NA	TRBJ2-3	TGTGCCTGGAGTAGAAGCGGGGGGGTCACAGATACGCAGTATTTT	CAWSRSGGVTDTQYF
NA	TRBV2	NA	TRBJ2-5	TGTGCCAGCAGTGAACTAGGAGTGGAGACCCAGTACTTC	CASSELGVETQYF
TRBD2	TRBV2	NA	TRBJ2-4	TGTGCCAGCAGTGGCATGGCGGGGGGAGGAAACATTCAGTACTTC	CASSGMAGGGNIQYF
NA	TRBV19	NA	TRBJ1-1	TGTGCCAGTACCCTTCAGGGTGAAGCTTTCTTT	CASTLQGEAFF
NA	TRBV19	NA	TRBJ1-5	TGTGCCAGTAGTATAGAGGCAGAAAGCAATCAGCCCCAGCATTTT	CASSIEAESNQPQHF
NA	TRBV5-1	NA	TRBJ2-1	TGCGCCAGCAGCTTTGGGGGGGGCAGTCTCCTAGCCGTCGATGAGCAGTTCTTC	CASSFGGGSLLAVDEQFF
NA	TRBV4-1	NA	TRBJ1-3	TGCGCCAGCAGCCAGGGCGACACCATATATTTT	CASSQGDTIYF
TRBD2	TRBV2	NA	TRBJ2-2	TGTGCCAGCAAAGGACTAGCGGGGGCCGGGGAGCTGTTTTTT	CASKGLAGAGELFF
NA	TRBV5-4	NA	TRBJ2-2	TGTGCCAGCAGCAAAACTTGGTCGGTCACCGGGGAGCTGTTTTTT	CASSKTWSVTGELFF
NA	TRBV5-4	NA	TRBJ2-3	TGTGCCAGCAGCTTGGCTAGCCCAGATACGCAGTATTTT	CASSLASPDTQYF
NA	TRBV7-2	once	TRBJ1-3	TGTGCCAGCAGCTTAGAGCCGGGCTCTGGAAACACCATATATTTT	CASSLEPGSGNTIYF
TRBD2	TRBV3-1/TRBV3-2	once	TRBJ2-3	TGTGCCAGCAGCCAAGATTTCCCGACTAGCGGGGGGGGAGATACGCAGTATTTT	CASSQDFPTSGGGDTQYF
TRBD1	TRBV27	NA	TRBJ1-2	TGTGCCAGCAGTTCTGGACAGGAGGTGTACTATGGCTACACCTTC	CASSSGQEVYYGYTF
NA	TRBV7-2	NA	TRBJ2-3	TGTGCCAGCAGCCTACGGCCAGGGGGCACAGATACGCAGTATTTT	CASSLRPGGTDTQYF
NA	TRBV3-1/TRBV3-2	NA	TRBJ1-3	TGTGCCAGCAGCTTTATCACAGGGATCGGAAACACCATATATTTT	CASSFITGIGNTIYF
TRBD1	TRBV6-5	NA	TRBJ2-2	TGTGCCAGCACCCGGGACAGAGACACCGGGGAGCTGTTTTTT	CASTRDRDTGELFF
NA	TRBV11-2	NA	TRBJ2-2	TGTGCCAGCAGCCGATATACGGGGACACCCACCGGGGAGCTGTTTTTT	CASSRYTGTPTGELFF
NA	TRBV10-3	NA	TRBJ2-1	TGTGCCATCAGCAACTACAATGAGCAGTTCTTC	CAISNYNEQFF
NA	TRBV19	NA	TRBJ2-6	TGTGCCAGTAGTTCTCGGGGTGCCCTCAATGCCGGGGCCAACGTCCTGACTTTC	CASSSRGALNAGANVLTF
NA	TRBV18	NA	TRBJ1-2	TGTGCCAGCTCCCCCAGGGAGGGGGTGAGTGGCTACACCTTC	CASSPREGVSGYTF
TRBD1	TRBV13	few	TRBJ2-7	TGTGCCAGCAGCCCCGGGACAGGGATTTCATACGAGCAGTACTTC	CASSPGTGISYEQYF
TRBD2	TRBV11-3	NA	TRBJ2-1	TGTGCCAGCAGCTTCAGCGGGGGGGTTTACAATGAGCAGTTCTTC	CASSFSGGVYNEQFF